This T cell receptor beta chain comes out of a study of blood T cell repertoires in COVID-19. Study-wide background: Material from acute and convalescent COVID-19 was sourced from the United States, Italy and Spain. PBMCs, B-cell-depleted T cells, or T cells were the source of the cDNA or gDNA that made up the material.

This CDR3 comprises 15 residues. Germline values: CDR1 MDHEN, CDR2 SYDVKM. Trimming removed 2 bases from V and 3 bases from J; junction bases left unmatched: 6. While infection was still active, Seattle patients were enrolled and then followed longitudinally. Per the study methods: The assay estimated nucleated cells by amplifying reference gene primers. Only in-frame clones appear in the TCRdb table, and some are missing; sequencing was by immunoSEQ multiplex PCR. Clone size and V and J calls were adopted from that table, with D and trimming inferred from the DNA. The table lists 350,000 to 400,000 clones, roughly 90% of them singletons, with under 4% in the top ten.

The sequence was obtained from a woman younger than 45 with COVID-19, enrolled during active disease. The chain joins TRBV28 to TRBJ2-7, with TRBD1 identical over 8 bases. The sample consisted of peripheral blood. This chain's CDR3 is CASSLRAGGNYEQYF. DNA for the CDR3: TGTGCCAGCAGTTTAAGAGCAGGGGGCAACTACGAGCAGTACTTC.